The 30 T cell receptor beta chains below all came from one sample that was sequenced in a study of post-analysis software for immune sequencing data. Built from TCR beta cDNA, the libraries had unique molecular identifiers in them. A single record per CDR3 protein comes from TCRdb applying MiXCR to the PCR reads. The sample has about 770,000 distinct CDR3 sequences, 46% seen once. The study's findings and limits: Patients used about 5 TRBV segments, including TRBV5-6, TRBV5-1 and TRBV20-1, more often than controls.

These TCRs' antigens remain unknown. Sequencing input: blood. Source of these receptors: a girl aged 5-17 years with multiple sclerosis.

The chain joins TRBV27 to TRBJ2-7; 7 nucleotides line up with TRBD2. Per the germline V gene, CDR1 is MNHEY and CDR2 is SMNVEV (reference sequence). The ends lost 7 bases at V and 5 bases at J; junction bases unmatched: 11. This CDR3 has 14 amino acids. CDR3 in amino acids: CASTLGGRGNEQYF. The CDR3 region has the DNA TGTGCCAGCACCTTGGGCGGGAGAGGGAACGAGCAGTACTTC.

The J gene is TRBJ1-1, the V gene TRBV12-3 or TRBV12-4; D is undetermined. Trimming cost V 5 bases and J 2 bases, with 12 bases left between them. The CDR3 extends over 14 amino acids. The CDR3 bases are TGTGCCAGCAGTAAGGGCTTCTCAAACACTGAAGCTTTCTTT. Its protein product is CASSKGFSNTEAFF.

The table lists this clonotype with a count of one. The chain employs TRBV15 and TRBJ2-2; the D is unclear. Per germline, CDR1 LNHNV and CDR2 YYDKDF (reference sequence). Trimming took off 5 bases at V and 7 bases at J, with 14 bases between the two ends. The CDR3 has 14 residues. The CDR3, as DNA: TGTGCCACCAGCCCCGAGCGAGTAGACGGGGAGCTGTTTTTT. Encoded protein: CATSPERVDGELFF.

The chain employs TRBV29-1 and TRBJ1-2; D unresolved. This CDR3 is built from 14 residues. V was cut by 0 bases and J by 8 bases, with 16 bases left in between. CDR1 is SQVTM, CDR2 ANQGSEA, per germline. The CDR3 DNA reads as TGCAGCGTTGAAGATCGTAGAGGCGGCTTAGGCTACACCTTC. It specifies CSVEDRRGGLGYTF.

The rearrangement links TRBV25-1 to TRBJ2-6; D not certain. Germline V gene lookup returns CDR1 MGHDK and CDR2 SYGVNS. Deletions cut 3 bases from V and 8 bases from J, with 5 bases between. CDR3 length equals 12 residues. The CDR3 DNA sequence: TGTGCCAGCAGTGACCGTTCCAACGTCCTGACTTTC. Amino acids: CASSDRSNVLTF. The whole variable domain, filled in from reference TRBV25-1 and TRBJ2-6, reads EADIYQTPRYLVIGTGKKITLECSQTMGHDKMYWYQQDPGMELHLIHYSYGVNSTEKGDLSSESTVSRIRTEHFPLTLESARPSHTSQYLCASSDRSNVLTFGAGSRLTVL.

The J gene is TRBJ1-6, the V gene TRBV7-6, with 8 nucleotides matching TRBD1. Per the germline V gene, CDR1 is SGHVS and CDR2 is FNYEAQ. This CDR3 is 15 amino acids long. V dropped 5 bases and J dropped 8; count of bases not matched to a gene: 8. The CDR3 region is CASSRDRGGDSPLHF. The CDR3 DNA is TGTGCCAGCAGCCGAGACAGGGGCGGCGATTCACCCCTCCACTTT.

This clonotype showed up just a few times. This rearrangement joins TRBV7-9 to TRBJ2-1; 9 bases are a match to TRBD2. CDR1 is SEHNR and CDR2 is FQNEAQ in the germline V gene (reference sequence). V was pared by 2 bases and J by 6 bases, with 20 bases of the junction left unmatched. This CDR3 comprises 20 residues. CDR3 coding DNA: TGTGCCAGCAGCTTAAAGCTTAAGGGACTAGCCAAAAGTCCGGTCAATGAGCAGTTCTTC. It translates to CASSLKLKGLAKSPVNEQFF.

The CDR3 coding sequence is TGTGCCAGCAGTTCGCAGGGATTGTCTGGGGCCAACGTCCTGACTTTC. Its translation is CASSSQGLSGANVLTF. This sequence joins TRBV12-3 or TRBV12-4 and TRBJ2-6, with D maybe TRBD1 (5 bases). V lost 4 bases, J lost 1 base, and 11 bases lay in between. The CDR3 extends over 16 amino acids.

The chain couples TRBV20-1 to TRBJ1-6; TRBD1 matches 8 bases. CDR1 is DFQATT and CDR2 is SNEGSKA in the germline V gene (reference sequence). CDR3 length: 15 residues. V trimming: 0 bases; J trimming: 10 bases; junction bases outside the gene matches: 8. The CDR3: CSARDQVQGGSPLHF. Here the CDR3 DNA reads TGCAGTGCTAGAGATCAAGTACAGGGGGGGTCACCCCTCCACTTT.

Written as DNA, the CDR3 is TGTGCCAGCAGCTCGGACCAGGGAGAGACCCAGTACTTC. It translates to CASSSDQGETQYF. The rearrangement links TRBV7-2 to TRBJ2-5; tentatively, D is TRBD1 (5 bases). Looked up from germline, CDR1 is SGHTA and CDR2 is FQGNSA. This CDR3 is 13 amino acids long. Trimming removed 4 bases at V and 4 bases at J, with 10 bases between.

This clonotype appeared once. The chain combines TRBV25-1 with TRBJ2-4, with D possibly matching TRBD2 (5 bases). V was trimmed by 6 bases and J by 13 bases, leaving 25 bases between them. Germline CDR1 MGHDK, CDR2 SYGVNS. The CDR3 loop spans 15 amino acids. CDR3 sequence reads: CASSQTGPKRDEQYF. The CDR3 DNA sequence: TGTGCCAGCAGCCAGACGGGCCCCAAGAGGGATGAGCAGTACTTC.

The V gene is TRBV27, the J gene TRBJ1-5; D perhaps matches TRBD1 (5 bases). The CDR3 sequence is 14 residues long. Deletions cut 5 bases from V and 3 bases from J, with 11 bases between. Germline V lookup: CDR1 MNHEY, CDR2 SMNVEV (reference sequence). The CDR3 nucleotides read TGTGCCAGCAGTCTGGGACGGGCCAATCAGCCCCAGCATTTT. Translating gives CASSLGRANQPQHF.

The table lists this clonotype with a few counts. The rearrangement links TRBV29-1 to TRBJ2-7; 10 bases agree with TRBD2. This CDR3 has 13 residues. The germline V gene has CDR1 SQVTM and CDR2 ANQGSEA. V was pared by 7 bases and J by 5 bases, with 8 bases of the junction left unmatched. The CDR3 sequence is CSAQREGRHEQYF. CDR3 DNA: TGCAGCGCCCAGCGGGAGGGCCGACACGAGCAGTACTTC.

The chain employs TRBV3-1 and TRBJ2-1; TRBD1 aligns across 8 bases. Trimming took 4 bases from V and 8 from J; bases not matched to a gene: 16. This CDR3 spans 17 amino acids. Germline assignment: CDR1 LGHDT and CDR2 YNNKEL (reference sequence). Written as DNA, the CDR3 is TGTGCCAGCAGCCCCATCCTTGGACAGGGAATCGACGATGAGCAGTTCTTC. Amino acid sequence: CASSPILGQGIDDEQFF.

The V gene is TRBV20-1, the J gene TRBJ2-5; D might be TRBD2 (6 bases). The CDR3 length is 12 residues. Trimming removed 3 bases from V and 11 bases from J, with 16 bases in between. CDR1 and CDR2 (germline): DFQATT, SNEGSKA (reference sequence). For the CDR3, the DNA is TGCAGTGCTAGGGGTAGCGGCAATGAGCAGTACTTC. Protein product: CSARGSGNEQYF.

The gene calls are TRBV7-9 and TRBJ2-3, with TRBD2 matching over 10 bases. The CDR3 is made up of 15 amino acids. Germline V gene sequence: CDR1 SEHNR, CDR2 FQNEAQ (reference sequence). V shed 3 bases, J shed 7 bases, and the junction held 7 bases outside the gene matches. CDR3 residues: CASSLSSGSLYTQYF. In nucleotides, the CDR3 is TGTGCCAGCAGCTTGTCTAGCGGGAGTCTATATACGCAGTATTTT. The variable domain in full, with the rest retrieved from reference TRBV7-9 and TRBJ2-3, is DTGVSQNPRHKITKRGQNVTFRCDPISEHNRLYWYRQTLGQGPEFLTYFQNEAQLEKSRLLSDRFSAERPKGSFSTLEIQRTEQGDSAMYLCASSLSSGSLYTQYFGPGTRLTVL.

V gene TRBV19 combines with J gene TRBJ2-1; D gene uncertain. V lost 4 bases, J lost 4 bases, and 14 bases lay in between. The CDR3 runs 15 residues. Germline CDR1 reads LNHDA; CDR2 reads SQIVND (reference sequence). The CDR3 region is CASSTAGHFYNEQFF. CDR3 DNA: TGTGCCAGTAGTACGGCAGGTCATTTTTACAATGAGCAGTTCTTC.

In its sample, this clonotype was seen a few times. At one end, the junction sequence differs from germline, possibly due to a read error. V gene TRBV7-2 combines with J gene TRBJ2-5, with 8 positions matching TRBD2. Germline V lookup: CDR1 SGHTA, CDR2 FQGNSA. The CDR3 totals 14 residues. Here the CDR3 DNA reads TGTGCCAGCAGCTCCGGGACTAGAGGAGAGACCCGGTACTTC. It is translated as CASSSGTRGETRYF.

This clonotype was found a few times. V and J are TRBV29-1 and TRBJ2-5; no firm D call. The CDR3 has 13 residues. The germline V and J ends were trimmed by 3 bases and 3 bases, with 11 bases remaining between them. Germline V gene lookup returns CDR1 SQVTM and CDR2 ANQGSEA. The CDR3 loop reads CSVDRGREETQYF. The CDR3 coding sequence is TGCAGCGTTGATCGTGGTAGGGAAGAGACCCAGTACTTC.

This clonotype appeared a few times. The chain combines TRBV12-3 or TRBV12-4 with TRBJ2-1, with D perhaps TRBD1 or TRBD2 (6 bases each). Trimming stripped 7 bases from V and 8 bases from J, with 15 bases between. The CDR3 runs to 13 residues. The CDR3 region is CASTPIGGDEQFF. CDR3 nucleotides: TGTGCCAGCACCCCAATCGGGGGCGATGAGCAGTTCTTC.

The V and J genes are TRBV6-5 and TRBJ1-4, with TRBD1 identical over 7 bases. Per germline, CDR1 MNHEY and CDR2 SVGAGI. The CDR3 is 16 residues long. V shed 6 bases and J 2 bases; nucleotides not matched to a gene: 9. The CDR3 bases are TGTGCCAGCAGAGGTCACAGGGGAGGGACTAATGAAAAACTGTTTTTT. Residues: CASRGHRGGTNEKLFF.

There are a few counts of this clonotype. V and J are TRBV12-3 or TRBV12-4 and TRBJ1-5; D uncertain. This CDR3 has 16 residues. With 4 bases removed from V and 4 bases from J, the gap between germline ends came to 17 bases. CDR3 DNA sequence: TGTGCCAGCAGTTCCCTTATGTCGAATGCGAATCAGCCCCAGCATTTT. Protein sequence: CASSSLMSNANQPQHF.

CDR3: CASSSGLAGVEQFF. In DNA, the CDR3 is TGTGCCAGCAGCTCGGGACTAGCGGGAGTTGAGCAGTTCTTC. The gene calls are TRBV4-2 and TRBJ2-1, with TRBD2 identical over 14 bases. The CDR3 spans 14 residues. V was clipped by 5 bases and J by 9 bases; unmatched bases: 3. CDR1 and CDR2 from the germline V gene are LGHNA and YNFKEQ.

Here the CDR3 reads CASSDWRAGVLLTF. The CDR3 nucleotides read TGTGCCAGCAGCGATTGGCGGGCGGGGGTTCTTCTCACCTTC. This chain uses TRBV9 with TRBJ1-2; D possibly corresponds to TRBD1 (5 bases). V dropped 3 bases and J dropped 13 bases, with 22 bases sitting between them. Germline lookup yields CDR1 SGDLS and CDR2 YYNGEE. This CDR3 has 14 amino acids.

Of note for this clonotype: At one of its ends the junction is not consistent with the germline gene, which may arise from a read error. The chain has TRBV29-1 and TRBJ2-1, with a tentative D call TRBD1 (6 bases). The CDR3 length is 13 residues. Germline CDR1 and CDR2: SQVTM and ANQGSEA. Here the CDR3 reads CSVLGGEHNEQFF. The CDR3, as DNA: TGCAGCGTTTTAGGGGGAGAACACAATGAGCAGTTCTTT.

The rearrangement uses TRBV20-1 and TRBJ1-1, with D tentatively TRBD1 (5 bases). Trimming took 0 bases from V and 8 from J, leaving 7 bases between them. Germline values: CDR1 DFQATT, CDR2 SNEGSKA (reference sequence). This CDR3 region has 11 residues. The CDR3: CSARDGAEAFF. DNA of the CDR3: TGCAGTGCTAGAGATGGGGCCGAAGCTTTCTTT.

This clonotype was detected a few times. The V and J genes are TRBV10-3 and TRBJ2-1, with D possibly TRBD1 on 6 matching bases. Germline V gene sequence: CDR1 ENHRY, CDR2 SYGVKD. V was shortened by 2 bases and J by 1 base, with 6 bases between the two germline ends. This CDR3 spans 14 amino acids. The CDR3 DNA reads as TGTGCCATCAGTGAGGGACAGTCCTACAATGAGCAGTTCTTC. Residues: CAISEGQSYNEQFF.

This clonotype was counted only a few times. The J gene is TRBJ2-1, the V gene TRBV20-1; D remains unclear. Germline V gene data show CDR1 as DFQATT and CDR2 as SNEGSKA (reference sequence). V was pared by 3 bases and J by 8 bases, with 17 bases between. There are 14 residues in the CDR3. Here the CDR3 DNA reads TGCAGTGCTAGTGGGCTTCCCCAGGATGATGAGCAGTTCTTC. It yields the protein CSASGLPQDDEQFF.

This clonotype has a handful of counts. This chain links TRBV7-3 with TRBJ2-7; 9 bases are shared with TRBD2. This CDR3 spans 14 amino acids. J was trimmed by 3 bases and V by 5 bases; bases with no gene match: 5. Germline values: CDR1 SGHTA, CDR2 FQGTGA. The CDR3 reads CASSLIAGDYEQYF. The CDR3 DNA reads as TGTGCCAGCAGCCTTATAGCGGGAGACTACGAGCAGTACTTC.

The chain employs TRBV5-1 and TRBJ1-5; D uncertain. The CDR3 loop spans 13 amino acids. V was shortened by 0 bases and J by 9 bases, with 10 bases between the two germline ends. Looked up from germline, CDR1 is SGHRS and CDR2 is YFSETQ. CDR3 loop: CASSLESGLPQHF. The CDR3 nucleotides are TGCGCCAGCAGCTTGGAGTCGGGGTTGCCCCAGCATTTT.